This TCR beta chain is from a study of radiation and T cells in renal cell carcinoma. For the study at large: Nephrectomy followed 15 Gy stereotactic body radiation by 4 weeks. Whole-study results and caveats: Top tumor clonotypes rose in blood 2 weeks post-radiation, then contracted.

The V segment lost 5 bases and the J segment 6 bases; nucleotides outside the gene matches: 8. The length of the CDR3 is 15 residues. Germline CDR1 is SGHVS and CDR2 is FNYEAQ. This clone was seen a few times. Its antigen remains unknown. TCRdb's table, derived via immunoSEQ multiplex PCR, lists solely in-frame clones and lacks some. The sample yields 100,000 to 150,000 clones, over 75% seen once. Noted time point: blood 2 weeks post-SBRT. The treatment here: 15 Gy SBRT to primary tumor, nephrectomy 4 weeks later. Serial blood draws occurred at baseline and 2 and 4 weeks post-SBRT. The tumor was a clear cell renal cell carcinoma.

The receptor's source is a man in his forties or fifties with renal cell carcinoma. The V gene is TRBV7-6, the J gene TRBJ2-5; 11 bases fit TRBD2. The source material was blood, sampled from a patient whose treatment included radiotherapy and nephrectomy. CDR3 protein: CASSPSGGISKTQYF. The CDR3 DNA reads as TGTGCCAGCAGCCCTAGCGGGGGGATATCCAAGACCCAGTACTTC.